Presented here are 24 T cell receptor beta chains from one specimen sequenced in a study of blood T cells in healthy people across ages. A J-beta primer mix and a sample-barcoded 5' primer were used in a second PCR of about 7 to 12 cycles. TCRdb ran MiXCR on the 5' RACE reads and lists one entry per CDR3 protein. The sample has 600,000 to 850,000 distinct CDR3 sequences, roughly 45% seen once. Sequenced material: blood. These receptors were collected from a woman in her fifties or sixties in good health.

In this sample, this clonotype turned up a few times. This chain connects TRBV2 to TRBJ2-6; the D is unclear. The V end lost 2 bases, the J end lost 0 bases, and 8 bases lay between the germline ends. The CDR3 is 16 residues long. The germline CDR1 and CDR2 sequences are SNHLY and FYNNEI. The CDR3 bases are TGTGCCAGCAGTGAACTCTTTGCCTCTGGGGCCAACGTCCTGACTTTC. It yields the protein CASSELFASGANVLTF.

The rearrangement joins TRBV7-7 to TRBJ2-2; D may be TRBD1 or TRBD2 (5 bases each). Per germline, CDR1 SSHAT and CDR2 FNYEAQ (reference sequence). CDR3 length: 17 residues. The V end was cut by 1 base, the J end by 2 bases, with 14 bases between. The CDR3, as DNA: TGTGCCAGCAGCTTAGATGGGGACGGCCCTAACACCGGGGAGCTGTTTTTT. Protein product: CASSLDGDGPNTGELFF.

The chain couples TRBV6-5 to TRBJ2-4; D remains unclear. The CDR3 has 13 amino acids. V dropped 6 bases and J dropped 1 base, with 7 bases sitting between them. The germline gives CDR1 MNHEY, CDR2 SVGAGI. The CDR3 nucleotides are TGTGCCAGCAGCCTTCCTGCCAAAAACATTCAGTACTTC. It is translated as CASSLPAKNIQYF.

The V and J genes are TRBV10-3 and TRBJ2-2; TRBD1 aligns across 8 bases. The CDR3 spans 16 residues. The V and J ends lost 2 bases and 5 bases, in that order; junction bases with no gene match: 7. Germline CDR1 and CDR2: ENHRY and SYGVKD. CDR3 DNA sequence: TGTGCCATCAGTGAGCCTTGGACAGGGCTAACCGGGGAGCTGTTTTTT. Its protein product is CAISEPWTGLTGELFF.

This clonotype was seen only once. The genes are TRBV12-3 or TRBV12-4 and TRBJ1-1, with 7 positions matching TRBD1. V lost 5 bases, J lost 8 bases, and 5 bases stayed unmatched. This CDR3 contains 12 residues. This chain's CDR3 is CASSRTGEEAFF. CDR3 bases: TGTGCCAGCAGTCGGACAGGCGAAGAAGCTTTCTTT.

The rearrangement links TRBV9 to TRBJ2-5; TRBD2 matches at 8 bases. The germline V gene encodes CDR1 SGDLS and CDR2 YYNGEE. V lost 3 bases to trimming and J lost 5 bases; unmatched junction nucleotides: 12. The CDR3 is 16 residues long. The CDR3 DNA is TGTGCCAGCAGCGCTTTTAGCGGGGTATCGACGGAGACCCAGTACTTC. This sequence encodes CASSAFSGVSTETQYF.

The chain combines TRBV2 with TRBJ2-3; a weak D match, TRBD2 (6 bases). Germline V gene sequence: CDR1 SNHLY, CDR2 FYNNEI. The CDR3 spans 13 residues. V lost 8 bases to trimming and J lost 8 bases, with 17 bases between them. CDR3 bases: TGTGCCAGCCAATTGGGGGGAGCTGGTACGCAGTATTTT. Its protein is CASQLGGAGTQYF.

This clonotype was found a few times. The chain has TRBV9 and TRBJ2-1; 9 bases are a match to TRBD2. V was pared by 6 bases and J by 1 base, with 8 bases of the junction left unmatched. Per germline, CDR1 SGDLS and CDR2 YYNGEE. The CDR3 spans 16 residues. CDR3: CASTLLAGGSYNEQFF. The CDR3 DNA is TGTGCCAGCACCCTACTTGCGGGAGGGTCCTACAATGAGCAGTTCTTC.

This chain joins TRBV20-1 and TRBJ2-7, with a weak D call TRBD1 (6 bases). CDR1 DFQATT and CDR2 SNEGSKA come from the germline V gene (reference sequence). V lost 0 bases to trimming and J lost 1 base, with 16 bases between them. This CDR3 is built from 16 residues. The CDR3 reads CSARDPWQGQSYEQYF. The CDR3 bases are TGCAGTGCTAGAGATCCTTGGCAGGGGCAATCCTACGAGCAGTACTTC.

The chain links TRBV2 to TRBJ1-1; perhaps TRBD1 as D (5 bases). The CDR3 spans 12 residues. Per the germline V gene, CDR1 is SNHLY and CDR2 is FYNNEI. V shed 7 bases and J shed 7 bases, with 13 bases lying between them. The CDR3 coding sequence is TGTGCCAGCAACCAGGGAAACGGTGAAGCTTTCTTT. Protein: CASNQGNGEAFF.

The gene calls are TRBV7-2 and TRBJ1-2, with D maybe TRBD1 (6 bases). This CDR3 has 16 amino acids. Between the trimmed V and J ends, which lost 1 base and 4 bases, there was a span of 16 bases. Per the germline V gene, CDR1 is SGHTA and CDR2 is FQGNSA. CDR3 amino acids: CASSLGQGQSSYGYTF. DNA of the CDR3: TGTGCCAGCAGCTTAGGGCAAGGACAGAGCTCCTATGGCTACACCTTC.

This clonotype was seen only once. The V and J genes are TRBV27 and TRBJ2-5; D is tentatively TRBD1 or TRBD2 (6 bases each). This CDR3 has 14 amino acids. CDR1 and CDR2 from the germline V gene are MNHEY and SMNVEV (reference sequence). Trimming removed 6 bases at V and 13 bases at J, with 24 bases between. CDR3 sequence: CASSYRARRGELYF. The DNA for the CDR3 is TGTGCCAGCAGCTACAGGGCGCGGAGGGGAGAGCTGTACTTC.

This clonotype has more than one count but fewer than ten. The chain employs TRBV7-3 and TRBJ2-1, with 13 bases aligning to TRBD2. Germline-derived CDR1 and CDR2 are SGHTA and FQGTGA. V shed 4 bases and J 9 bases; nucleotides not matched to a gene: 6. The CDR3 loop spans 15 amino acids. CDR3 DNA: TGTGCCAGCAGCTCCGGGACTAGCGGGACTGTTGAGCAGTTCTTC. Translating gives CASSSGTSGTVEQFF.

The CDR3: CASSPRYGTPEGEQYF. The CDR3 bases are TGTGCCAGCTCACCACGCTACGGTACTCCTGAGGGCGAGCAGTACTTC. This sequence joins TRBV18 and TRBJ2-7; maybe TRBD2 (5 bases). There are 16 residues in the CDR3. Trimming removed 1 base at V and 6 bases at J, with 19 bases between. Germline V lookup: CDR1 KGHSH, CDR2 LQKENI.

Points on this clonotype: This may come from a read error, since a much larger clone is one base off. Here the CDR3 DNA reads TGTGCCGCCAGCGACTCATGGGCAGATACGCAGTATTTT. Translating it yields CAASDSWADTQYF. This chain links TRBV24-1 with TRBJ2-3; D uncertain. Germline V gives CDR1 KGHDR, CDR2 SFDVKD. The CDR3 has 13 residues.

The chain employs TRBV5-1 and TRBJ2-5, with 7 bases matching TRBD1. Judging by the DNA end, TRBJ2-7 fits better; the J call may be wrong. CDR1 and CDR2 (germline): SGHRS, YFSETQ. The CDR3 covers 15 residues. The CDR3 bases are TGCGCCAGCAGCTTGGCGACAGGGACCGTCTACGAGCAGTACTTC. Translating gives CASSLATGTVYEQYF.

The chain has TRBV27 and TRBJ2-7; D might be TRBD2 (6 bases). Germline V gene lookup returns CDR1 MNHEY and CDR2 SMNVEV (reference sequence). V dropped 6 bases and J dropped 2 bases, with 11 bases sitting between them. The CDR3 consists of 13 residues. The CDR3 bases are TGTGCCAGCAGAATGGGAGGAACCTACGAGCAGTACTTC. Translating it yields CASRMGGTYEQYF.

This clonotype has just a few counts. The chain is built from TRBV3-1 and TRBJ2-7; 16 bases are shared with TRBD2. The germline CDR1 and CDR2 sequences are LGHDT and YNNKEL (reference sequence). Trimming removed 5 bases from V and 2 bases from J; junction bases left unmatched: 9. The CDR3 length is 18 residues. The CDR3 sequence is CASSETGTSGRGTYEQYF. Here the CDR3 DNA reads TGTGCCAGCAGCGAAACAGGGACTAGCGGGAGGGGTACCTACGAGCAGTACTTC.

The V call is TRBV6-4, the J call TRBJ1-2; D is ambiguous. Germline CDR1 reads MRHNA; CDR2 reads SNTAGT. The length of the CDR3 is 13 residues. Trimming pared 2 bases from V and 4 bases from J, leaving 8 bases between. The CDR3 spells CASSDDGTYGYTF. In DNA form, the CDR3 reads TGTGCCAGCAGTGACGACGGAACCTATGGCTACACCTTC.

The chain uses TRBV4-2 and TRBJ1-1, with a weak D call TRBD1 (5 bases). Germline-derived CDR1 and CDR2 are LGHNA and YNFKEQ. This CDR3 is 14 amino acids long. Trimming took 4 bases from V and 1 from J, leaving 10 bases between them. The CDR3 region has the DNA TGTGCCAGCAGCCCGGGGCCCGCGAACACTGAAGCTTTCTTT. Translation: CASSPGPANTEAFF.

This chain connects TRBV4-3 to TRBJ2-7; 10 bases match TRBD2. Germline V gene data show CDR1 as LGHNA and CDR2 as YSLEER. V lost 0 bases and J lost 5; bases outside the gene matches: 7. This CDR3 is built from 16 residues. The CDR3 here is CASSQDYLAGADEQYF. In nucleotides, the CDR3 is TGCGCCAGCAGCCAAGATTATCTAGCGGGGGCCGACGAGCAGTACTTC.

This chain connects TRBV20-1 to TRBJ2-1, with D maybe TRBD2 (6 bases). The V end lost 6 bases, the J end lost 1 base, and 16 bases lay between the germline ends. Germline CDR1 DFQATT, CDR2 SNEGSKA (reference sequence). The CDR3 has 15 residues. The DNA of the CDR3 is TGCAGTGCCCGGCGGGGCCTAGGGTCCTACAATGAGCAGTTCTTC. It codes for CSARRGLGSYNEQFF.

The chain combines TRBV29-1 with TRBJ2-3; maybe TRBD2 (5 bases). With 6 bases removed from V and 8 bases from J, the gap between germline ends came to 18 bases. CDR1 is SQVTM, CDR2 ANQGSEA, per germline. The CDR3 is made up of 13 amino acids. This CDR3 reads CSVAGRGGGTQYF. The CDR3 coding sequence is TGCAGCGTGGCAGGACGAGGCGGAGGTACGCAGTATTTT.

The J gene is TRBJ1-5, the V gene TRBV7-2; D uncertain. Germline V gene lookup returns CDR1 SGHTA and CDR2 FQGNSA. The CDR3 runs to 14 residues. V lost 5 bases to trimming and J lost 7 bases, with 15 bases between them. The CDR3 spells CASSPGLMGQPQHF. CDR3 DNA: TGTGCCAGCAGCCCTGGACTTATGGGCCAGCCCCAGCATTTT.